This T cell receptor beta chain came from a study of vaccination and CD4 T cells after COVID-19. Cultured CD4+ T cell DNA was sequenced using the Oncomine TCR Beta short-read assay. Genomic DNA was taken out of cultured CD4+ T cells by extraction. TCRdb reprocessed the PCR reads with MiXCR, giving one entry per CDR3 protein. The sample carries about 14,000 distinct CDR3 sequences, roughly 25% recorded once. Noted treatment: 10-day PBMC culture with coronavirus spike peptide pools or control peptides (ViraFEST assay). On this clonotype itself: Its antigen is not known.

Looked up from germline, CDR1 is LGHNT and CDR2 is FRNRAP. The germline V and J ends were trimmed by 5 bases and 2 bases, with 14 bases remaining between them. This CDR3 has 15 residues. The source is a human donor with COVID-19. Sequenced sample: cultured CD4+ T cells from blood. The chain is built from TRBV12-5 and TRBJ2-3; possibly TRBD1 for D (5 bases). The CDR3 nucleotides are TGTGCTAGTGGTCTAGACCAGGGAAACACAGATACGCAGTATTTT. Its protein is CASGLDQGNTDTQYF.